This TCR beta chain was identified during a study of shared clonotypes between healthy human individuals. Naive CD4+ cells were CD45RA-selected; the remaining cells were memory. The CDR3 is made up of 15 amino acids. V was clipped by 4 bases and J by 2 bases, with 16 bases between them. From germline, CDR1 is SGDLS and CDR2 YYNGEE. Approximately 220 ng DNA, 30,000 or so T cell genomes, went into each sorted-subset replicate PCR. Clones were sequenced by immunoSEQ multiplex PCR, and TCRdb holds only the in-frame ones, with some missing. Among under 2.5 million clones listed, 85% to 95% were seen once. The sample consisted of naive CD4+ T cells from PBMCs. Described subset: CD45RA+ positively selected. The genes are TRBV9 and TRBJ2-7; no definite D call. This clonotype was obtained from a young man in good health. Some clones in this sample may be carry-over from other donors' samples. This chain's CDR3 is CASSPRAGATYEQYF. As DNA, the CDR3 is TGTGCCAGCAGCCCACGAGCAGGCGCTACCTACGAGCAGTACTTC.